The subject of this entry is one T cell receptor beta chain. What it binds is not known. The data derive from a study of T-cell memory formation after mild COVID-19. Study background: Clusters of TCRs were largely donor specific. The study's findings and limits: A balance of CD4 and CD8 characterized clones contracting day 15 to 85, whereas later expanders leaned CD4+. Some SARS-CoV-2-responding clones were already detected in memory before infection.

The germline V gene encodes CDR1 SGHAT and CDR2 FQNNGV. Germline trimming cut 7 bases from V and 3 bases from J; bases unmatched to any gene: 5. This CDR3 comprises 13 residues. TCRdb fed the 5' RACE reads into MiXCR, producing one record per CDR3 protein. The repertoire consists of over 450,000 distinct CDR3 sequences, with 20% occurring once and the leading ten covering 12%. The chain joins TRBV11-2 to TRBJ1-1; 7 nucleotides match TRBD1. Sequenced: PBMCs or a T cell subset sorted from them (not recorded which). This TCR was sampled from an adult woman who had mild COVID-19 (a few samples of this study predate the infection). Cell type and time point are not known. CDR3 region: CASTVTGYTEAFF. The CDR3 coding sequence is TGTGCCAGCACCGTGACAGGGTACACTGAAGCTTTCTTT.